Sequencing of this TCR beta chain was carried out in a study of CD8 T cells in Susac syndrome. This CDR3 has 11 amino acids. The ends were cut back, 8 bases at V and 9 bases at J, with 13 bases in the middle. The V gene's germline CDR1 is MDHEN and CDR2 SYDVKM. Random hexamers were used to reverse transcribe an amount of roughly 0.5 to 1 ug RNA. Via MiXCR, TCRdb re-called the immunoSEQ multiplex PCR reads, giving one row per CDR3 protein. This sample has approximately 190,000 distinct CDR3 sequences, with approximately 93% found just once. V gene TRBV28 combines with J gene TRBJ1-1; D perhaps matches TRBD1 (5 bases). This TCR was sampled from a human donor in good health. Sequenced: CD4+ T cells from PBMCs. The CDR3 loop is CASGPEGKAFF. CDR3 coding DNA: TGTGCCAGCGGGCCCGAGGGGAAAGCTTTCTTT.